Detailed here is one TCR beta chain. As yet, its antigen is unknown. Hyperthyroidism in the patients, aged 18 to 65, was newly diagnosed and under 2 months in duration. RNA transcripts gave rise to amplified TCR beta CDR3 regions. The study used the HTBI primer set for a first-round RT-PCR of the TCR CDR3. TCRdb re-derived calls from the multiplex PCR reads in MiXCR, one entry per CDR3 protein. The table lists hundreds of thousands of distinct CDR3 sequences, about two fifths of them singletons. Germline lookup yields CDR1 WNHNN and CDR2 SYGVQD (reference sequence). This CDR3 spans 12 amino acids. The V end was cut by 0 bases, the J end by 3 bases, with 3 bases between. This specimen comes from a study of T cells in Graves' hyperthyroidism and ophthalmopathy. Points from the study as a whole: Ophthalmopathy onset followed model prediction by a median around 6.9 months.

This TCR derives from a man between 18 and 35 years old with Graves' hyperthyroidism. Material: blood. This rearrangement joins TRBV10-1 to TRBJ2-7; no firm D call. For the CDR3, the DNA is TGCGCCAGCAGTGAGTCGGTCTACGAGCAGTACTTC. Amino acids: CASSESVYEQYF.